Each of the 29 T cell receptor beta chains below was sequenced from the same sample in a study of blood T cell repertoires in COVID-19. Sequencing used immunoSEQ multiplex PCR; TCRdb keeps in-frame clones, though not all of them. The table lists 95,000 to 150,000 clones, approximately 80% of them singletons. Source material: peripheral blood. Receptors originate from a woman between 65 and 79 years old with acute or convalescent COVID-19.

The chain couples TRBV5-6 to TRBJ2-7, with D perhaps TRBD1 (6 bases). CDR1 SGHDT and CDR2 YYEEEE come from the germline V gene. CDR3 length: 16 residues. V was clipped by 0 bases and J by 1 base, with 14 bases between them. The CDR3 region has the DNA TGTGCCAGCAGCTTGGCGGACAGACAGTGGTCCTACGAGCAGTACTTC. This gives the protein CASSLADRQWSYEQYF. The complete variable domain, with remaining parts taken from reference TRBV5-6 and TRBJ2-7, reads DAGVTQSPTHLIKTRGQQVTLRCSPKSGHDTVSWYQQALGQGPQFIFQYYEEEERQRGNFPDRFSGHQFPNYSSELNVNALLLGDSALYLCASSLADRQWSYEQYFGPGTRLTVT.

V usage is TRBV7-8 and J usage is TRBJ1-2; D is ambiguous. Germline CDR1 is SGHVS and CDR2 is FQNEAQ. The CDR3 runs to 14 residues. V lost 0 bases and J 2 bases, leaving 7 bases between the germline ends. CDR3 loop: CASSLAPGNYGYTF. DNA of the CDR3: TGTGCCAGCAGCTTAGCCCCGGGAAACTATGGCTACACCTTC.

The chain employs TRBV18 and TRBJ1-6, with 10 bases matching TRBD1. The V gene end was trimmed by 3 bases and the J gene end by 7 bases; junction bases not matched to a gene: 3. Germline V gene data show CDR1 as KGHSH and CDR2 as LQKENI. The CDR3 is made up of 15 amino acids. CDR3 nucleotides: TGTGCCAGCTCACCCGGGACAGGGGACAATTCACCCCTCCACTTT. It specifies CASSPGTGDNSPLHF.

V usage is TRBV19 and J usage is TRBJ2-1; 7 bases are a match to TRBD2. The CDR3 has 14 residues. V shed 7 bases and J 11 bases; nucleotides not matched to a gene: 14. CDR1 and CDR2 (germline): LNHDA, SQIVND (reference sequence). CDR3: CASNPGWRGSQQFF. The CDR3 region has the DNA TGTGCCAGTAACCCGGGATGGCGGGGGAGTCAGCAGTTCTTC.

A single count supports this clone. The chain employs TRBV11-3 and TRBJ2-1, with D uncertain. This CDR3 comprises 11 residues. CDR1 is SGHNT, CDR2 YENEEA, per germline. Deletions cut 5 bases from V and 5 bases from J, with 4 bases between. The CDR3 reads CASSLNNEQFF. CDR3 coding DNA: TGTGCCAGCAGCCTAAACAATGAGCAGTTCTTC. Full variable domain (rest looked up from reference TRBV11-3 and TRBJ2-1): EAGVVQSPRYKIIEKKQPVAFWCNPISGHNTLYWYLQNLGQGPELLIRYENEEAVDDSQLPKDRFSAERLKGVDSTLKIQPAELGDSAVYLCASSLNNEQFFGPGTRLTVL.

As DNA, the CDR3 is TGTGCCAGCAGCCCCGCTTTCCGTGGGGAGGGGTTTTATGGCTACACCTTC. This sequence encodes CASSPAFRGEGFYGYTF. The gene calls are TRBV11-2 and TRBJ1-2; a weak D match, TRBD1 (5 bases). The CDR3 spans 17 residues. The V end lost 5 bases, the J end lost 5 bases, and 24 bases lay between the germline ends. CDR1 SGHAT and CDR2 FQNNGV come from the germline V gene.

CDR3 sequence (DNA): TGTGCCATCAGGAACGAACAGGAATCTGGCTACACCTTC. It codes for CAIRNEQESGYTF. V gene TRBV10-3 combines with J gene TRBJ1-2, with D tentatively TRBD1 (5 bases). The ends were cut back, 6 bases at V and 7 bases at J, with 15 bases in the middle. CDR3 length: 13 amino acids. Germline V gene sequence: CDR1 ENHRY, CDR2 SYGVKD.

V is TRBV11-3 and J is TRBJ2-5, with 9 positions matching TRBD2. Trimming removed 1 base from V and 1 base from J; junction bases left unmatched: 10. Per the germline V gene, CDR1 is SGHNT and CDR2 is YENEEA. The CDR3 covers 18 residues. Written as DNA, the CDR3 is TGTGCCAGCAGCTTAGGACGAGGAACAGCGGGGGGCCAAGAGACCCAGTACTTC. Translating it yields CASSLGRGTAGGQETQYF.

The V call is TRBV5-1, the J call TRBJ2-1; tentative D call: TRBD1 (5 bases). This CDR3 is built from 15 residues. V lost 1 base and J lost 6, with 14 bases in between. CDR1 and CDR2 from the germline V gene are SGHRS and YFSETQ. CDR3 region: CASSLTAGLGNEQFF. The CDR3 region has the DNA TGCGCCAGCAGCTTGACGGCAGGGTTAGGCAATGAGCAGTTCTTC.

The chain combines TRBV27 with TRBJ2-3; 7 nucleotides align to TRBD2. There are 16 residues in the CDR3. Germline CDR1 MNHEY, CDR2 SMNVEV (reference sequence). V was clipped by 1 base and J by 9 bases; unmatched bases: 13. The CDR3 protein is CASSLLAGTDTGTQYF. The CDR3 coding sequence is TGTGCCAGCAGTTTATTAGCGGGCACAGATACAGGAACGCAGTATTTT.

The J gene is TRBJ1-2, the V gene TRBV6-5; 9 bases line up with TRBD1. From germline, CDR1 is MNHEY and CDR2 SVGAGI. Trimming at V came to 6 bases and at J to 5 bases, leaving 10 bases not matched to a gene. The CDR3 contains 15 residues. The DNA of the CDR3 is TGTGCCAGCAGACTACCGAGACAGGGGGGGTATGGCTACACCTTC. This gives the protein CASRLPRQGGYGYTF.

The chain is built from TRBV2 and TRBJ1-2; D perhaps matches TRBD1 (5 bases). The CDR3 runs 16 residues. Germline CDR1 SNHLY, CDR2 FYNNEI. V was clipped by 2 bases and J by 0 bases, with 13 bases between them. This CDR3 reads CASSEPQATANYGYTF. CDR3 sequence (DNA): TGTGCCAGCAGTGAACCCCAGGCGACAGCTAACTATGGCTACACCTTC.

V and J are TRBV6-5 and TRBJ2-5; the D is unclear. With 0 bases removed from V and 2 bases from J, the gap between germline ends came to 13 bases. The germline V gene encodes CDR1 MNHEY and CDR2 SVGAGI. The CDR3 extends over 16 amino acids. The CDR3 loop reads CASSYSPVFQQETQYF. CDR3 nucleotides: TGTGCCAGCAGTTACTCGCCGGTATTTCAACAAGAGACCCAGTACTTC.

The chain employs TRBV2 and TRBJ2-5; D possibly corresponds to TRBD2 (5 bases). Trimming took 4 bases from V and 4 from J, leaving 13 bases between them. The CDR3 consists of 14 residues. Germline loops: CDR1 SNHLY, CDR2 FYNNEI. The CDR3 bases are TGTGCCAGCAGTGCGTTGGGCCGGGGAGAGACCCAGTACTTC. Translation gives CASSALGRGETQYF.

This chain links TRBV7-2 with TRBJ1-6; unclear D gene. Trimming shortened V by 1 base and J by 8 bases, and 6 bases separated the two germline ends. The CDR3 sequence is 13 residues long. In germline, CDR1 is SGHTA, CDR2 FQGNSA. The CDR3 sequence is CASSLEADSPLHF. The CDR3 nucleotides are TGTGCCAGCAGCTTAGAGGCGGATTCACCCCTCCACTTT.

The gene calls are TRBV7-2 and TRBJ1-1; D is unclear. This CDR3 contains 15 residues. Looked up from germline, CDR1 is SGHTA and CDR2 is FQGNSA. Trimming took 5 bases from V and 0 from J, leaving 13 bases between them. CDR3 residues: CASSLRGQMNTEAFF. Here the CDR3 DNA reads TGTGCCAGCAGCCTCCGTGGGCAGATGAACACTGAAGCTTTCTTT.

The chain carries TRBV5-1 and TRBJ1-2; 9 bases agree with TRBD1. V was clipped by 2 bases and J by 8 bases; unmatched bases: 10. The CDR3 contains 15 residues. Germline CDR1 SGHRS, CDR2 YFSETQ. CDR3 sequence (DNA): TGCGCCAGCAGCTTCCCCGGGACAGGGTGGCAAGGCTACACCTTC. Its protein product is CASSFPGTGWQGYTF.

This clone was seen just once. This chain joins TRBV18 and TRBJ2-7; a weak D match, TRBD2 (5 bases). The length of the CDR3 is 12 residues. Germline CDR1 is KGHSH and CDR2 is LQKENI. The V end lost 0 bases, the J end lost 6 bases, and 6 bases lay between the germline ends. The CDR3 coding sequence is TGTGCCAGCTCACCACCAGGGAGCGAGCAGTACTTC. As protein: CASSPPGSEQYF.

This clone was found once. DNA of the CDR3: TGTGCCAGCAGTTACTCGTCTAAGGGGTTCTATGGCTACACCTTC. The encoded protein is CASSYSSKGFYGYTF. V and J are TRBV6-5 and TRBJ1-2; tentatively, D is TRBD1 (5 bases). V was cut by 0 bases and J by 4 bases, with 12 bases left in between. This CDR3 is 15 amino acids long. The germline CDR1 and CDR2 sequences are MNHEY and SVGAGI.

The CDR3 here is CASSIVLGQGQETQYF. The CDR3, as DNA: TGTGCCAGTAGTATAGTCTTAGGGCAGGGACAAGAGACCCAGTACTTC. This rearrangement joins TRBV19 to TRBJ2-5, with D possibly matching TRBD1 (5 bases). V lost 1 base and J lost 2, with 14 bases in between. The CDR3 has 16 amino acids. The germline V gene encodes CDR1 LNHDA and CDR2 SQIVND (reference sequence).

CDR3 DNA: TGTGCCAGCAGCCTCGGCACTGAAGCTTTCTTT. Protein sequence: CASSLGTEAFF. This chain uses TRBV11-3 with TRBJ1-1; D is ambiguous. The V and J ends lost 5 bases and 4 bases respectively, with 5 bases between them. CDR1 is SGHNT and CDR2 is YENEEA in the germline V gene. CDR3 size: 11 residues.

This rearrangement joins TRBV6-5 to TRBJ2-5, with D hard to call. This CDR3 region has 10 residues. Germline-derived CDR1 and CDR2 are MNHEY and SVGAGI. The V end lost 7 bases, the J end lost 5 bases, and 5 bases lay between the germline ends. CDR3 residues: CASMSETQYF. The DNA of the CDR3 is TGTGCCAGCATGAGCGAGACCCAGTACTTC.

The chain joins TRBV20-1 to TRBJ1-3; D is perhaps TRBD1 (5 bases). Germline V gene lookup returns CDR1 DFQATT and CDR2 SNEGSKA (reference sequence). Trimming shortened V by 6 bases and J by 2 bases, and 5 bases separated the two germline ends. The CDR3 extends over 11 amino acids. This chain's CDR3 is CSATAGNTIYF. CDR3 sequence (DNA): TGCAGTGCGACAGCTGGAAACACCATATATTTT.

The rearrangement links TRBV7-8 to TRBJ1-1, with 9 bases identical to TRBD1. The CDR3 is 16 amino acids. Germline trimming cut 2 bases from V and 1 base from J; bases unmatched to any gene: 5. Germline CDR1 is SGHVS and CDR2 is FQNEAQ. The CDR3 sequence: CASSLTPDRGNTEAFF. The CDR3 DNA is TGTGCCAGCAGCTTAACTCCGGACAGGGGGAACACTGAAGCTTTCTTT.

This chain links TRBV18 with TRBJ2-5; D gene unclear. CDR1 KGHSH and CDR2 LQKENI come from the germline V gene. V dropped 2 bases and J dropped 2 bases, with 6 bases sitting between them. CDR3 length: 13 residues. The CDR3 DNA sequence: TGTGCCAGCTCACCAGACACTCAAGAGACCCAGTACTTC. Amino acid sequence: CASSPDTQETQYF.

In this sample, this clone turned up many times. The CDR3 here is CASSLRDWNTEAFF. DNA for the CDR3: TGCGCCAGCAGCCTCAGGGATTGGAACACTGAAGCTTTCTTT. V and J are TRBV4-1 and TRBJ1-1; a weak D match, TRBD1 (5 bases). CDR1 and CDR2 from the germline V gene are MGHRA and YSYEKL. The CDR3 runs to 14 residues. The V and J ends lost 4 bases and 1 base respectively, with 10 bases between them.

This chain connects TRBV4-1 to TRBJ1-2; D possibly corresponds to TRBD1 (5 bases). V lost 0 bases, J lost 5 bases, and 10 bases lay in between. CDR3 size: 14 residues. Germline CDR1 is MGHRA and CDR2 is YSYEKL. The CDR3 region is CASSQDTGNYGYTF. In DNA form, the CDR3 reads TGCGCCAGCAGCCAAGACACAGGCAATTATGGCTACACCTTC.

The chain joins TRBV19 to TRBJ2-1; 8 bases match TRBD2. Germline V gene lookup returns CDR1 LNHDA and CDR2 SQIVND (reference sequence). Germline trimming cut 2 bases from V and 6 bases from J; bases unmatched to any gene: 6. This CDR3 spans 15 amino acids. The CDR3 nucleotides are TGTGCCAGTAGTATATTTTCGGGGGGGAGCAATGAGCAGTTCTTC. It codes for CASSIFSGGSNEQFF.

V gene TRBV4-1 combines with J gene TRBJ2-1, with 12 nucleotides matching TRBD2. Germline trimming cut 1 base from V and 7 bases from J; bases unmatched to any gene: 8. The length of the CDR3 is 17 residues. Germline lookup yields CDR1 MGHRA and CDR2 YSYEKL. Written as DNA, the CDR3 is TGCGCCAGCAGCCAAGTGACTAGCGGGGGACCCTTGAATGAGCAGTTCTTC. It yields the protein CASSQVTSGGPLNEQFF.